These 17 T cell receptor beta chains came from one sample sequenced in a study of T cell clonality in common variable immunodeficiency. Sequencing used immunoSEQ multiplex PCR; TCRdb keeps in-frame clones, though not all of them. The sample contains around 16,000 clones, none of them singletons. What these receptors recognize is not known. General study points: Reportedly, TCR beta sequences from common variable immunodeficiency showed fewer deletions and N-nucleotide insertions.

Material: peripheral blood mononuclear cells. The source of these receptors is a human donor with common variable immunodeficiency.

This clone turned up a few times. The CDR3 end lies 3 residues beyond the end of the read and is filled in from the germline J gene. The V and J genes are TRBV6-2 or TRBV6-3 and TRBJ1-1, with 10 bases identical to TRBD1. After removal of 6 bases from V and 5 bases from J, the junction contained 9 bases not matched to a gene. Germline CDR1 reads MNHEY; CDR2 reads SVGEGT. This CDR3 region has 15 residues. The CDR3 sequence: CASRHKGQGRTEAFF. The CDR3 bases that were read are TGTGCCAGCAGACATAAGGGACAGGGGAGGACTGAA.

A note on this clone: The read ends 3 residues shy of where the CDR3 ends; the end is completed using the germline J gene. The chain carries TRBV6-2 or TRBV6-3 and TRBJ2-3; D ambiguous. The CDR3 has 14 residues. From germline, CDR1 is MNHEY and CDR2 SVGEGT. Trimming shortened V by 0 bases and J by 0 bases, and 4 bases separated the two germline ends. CDR3 residues: CASSYSASTDTQYF. Incomplete CDR3 DNA: TGTGCCAGCAGTTACTCGGCCAGCACAGATACG.

This clone was found a few times. The read ends 3 residues shy of where the CDR3 ends; the end is completed using the germline J gene. The rearrangement uses TRBV19 and TRBJ2-6; 9 bases fit TRBD1. This CDR3 has 16 amino acids. V lost 5 bases to trimming and J lost 1 base; unmatched junction nucleotides: 3. The germline V gene has CDR1 LNHDA and CDR2 SQIVND (reference sequence). Incomplete CDR3 DNA: TGTGCCAGTAGTCCCGGGACAGGGTCTGGGGCCAACGTC. This gives the protein CASSPGTGSGANV. The whole CDR3 sequence reads CASSPGTGSGANVLTF.

With regard to this clone: The CDR3 goes on 3 residues after the read ends, and that part is filled in from the germline J gene. The genes are TRBV7-2 and TRBJ2-3; D perhaps matches TRBD2 (5 bases). V dropped 2 bases and J dropped 1 base, with 7 bases sitting between them. The CDR3 is 14 residues long. Germline CDR1 is SGHTA and CDR2 is FQGNSA. CDR3 bases read: TGTGCCAGCAGCTTAAACGGGGGCACAGATACG. This codes for CASSLNGGTDT. The entire CDR3 sequence reads CASSLNGGTDTQYF.

This clone was seen many times. From the germline J gene comes the end of the CDR3, since the read stops 3 residues before it. The chain carries TRBV20-1 and TRBJ2-5; the D is unclear. The CDR3 contains 12 residues. Germline values: CDR1 DFQATT, CDR2 SNEGSKA (reference sequence). CDR3 DNA (partial): TGCAGTGCTTTACAAGGCCCAGGTACC. Translated: CSALQGPGT. The full CDR3 is CSALQGPGTQYF.

This clone turned up a few times. The read comes to an end 3 residues before the CDR3 does, leaving the germline J gene to fill in the end. This chain connects TRBV7-2 to TRBJ2-5; TRBD2 agrees at 7 bases. This CDR3 has 13 residues. V was pared by 5 bases and J by 5 bases, with 5 bases of the junction left unmatched. Germline V gene data show CDR1 as SGHTA and CDR2 as FQGNSA. Partial CDR3 DNA: TGTGCCAGCAGCGGGGCGACTAGCGAGACC. Its protein product is CASSGATSET. The whole CDR3 sequence is CASSGATSETQYF. The full variable domain, with the rest looked up from reference TRBV7-2 and TRBJ2-5, is GAGVSQSPSNKVTEKGKDVELRCDPISGHTALYWYRQSLGQGLEFLIYFQGNSAPDKSGLPSDRFSAERTGGSVSTLTIQRTQQEDSAVYLCASSGATSETQYFGPGTRLLVL.

This clone was observed many times. The covered CDR3 bases are TGTGCCAGTAGACGGTCCCTTACTAATGAAAAA. It codes for CASRRSLTNEK. The CDR3 as a whole reads CASRRSLTNEKLFF. The rearrangement uses TRBV19 and TRBJ1-4, with D uncertain. Read data end 3 residues before the CDR3 end; the end is taken from the germline J gene. Germline-derived CDR1 and CDR2 are LNHDA and SQIVND (reference sequence). This CDR3 spans 14 amino acids. V lost 6 bases to trimming and J lost 2 bases, with 10 bases between them.

This clone was observed a few times. The CDR3 end is not reached by the read, which stops 3 residues before it; the germline J gene fills it in. V is TRBV29-1 and J is TRBJ1-3; 8 bases align to TRBD1. CDR1 is SQVTM, CDR2 ANQGSEA, per germline. This CDR3 is built from 13 residues. J was trimmed by 9 bases and V by 7 bases; bases with no gene match: 11. Partial CDR3 DNA: TGCAGCGCAACTGCCACAGGGGGTTCCACC. Its translation is CSATATGGST. The whole CDR3 reads CSATATGGSTIYF.

This clone was counted at least ten times. The read gets to within 3 residues of the CDR3 end, and the germline J gene fills in the rest. V usage is TRBV5-1 and J usage is TRBJ2-7; 12 bases fit TRBD2. Germline CDR1 reads SGHRS; CDR2 reads YFSETQ. The CDR3 runs to 15 residues. With 3 bases clipped from V and 4 bases from J, the junction kept 5 bases outside the gene matches. CDR3 sequence: CASSSSGGEIYEQYF. CDR3 bases read: TGCGCCAGCAGCTCTAGCGGGGGGGAAATTTACGAG.

This clone has a handful of counts. The CDR3 end is not reached by the read, which stops 3 residues before it; the germline J gene fills it in. This chain connects TRBV30 to TRBJ2-2, with 9 bases lining up with TRBD1. CDR3 length: 15 residues. V trimming: 2 bases; J trimming: 6 bases; junction bases outside the gene matches: 7. The V gene's germline CDR1 is GTSNPN and CDR2 SVGIG (reference sequence). The CDR3 bases that were read are TGTGCCTGGAGTACGGGACAGGGTTTTTCCGGGGAG. This translates into CAWSTGQGFSGE. The CDR3 reads in full as CAWSTGQGFSGELFF.

By share, this clone counts as medium-sized. The read terminates 3 residues before the CDR3 end, so the remaining end is supplied by the germline J gene. This chain links TRBV20-1 with TRBJ2-7; perhaps TRBD2 as D (6 bases). The CDR3 totals 14 residues. V was pared by 6 bases and J by 2 bases, with 17 bases between. The V gene's germline CDR1 is DFQATT and CDR2 SNEGSKA (reference sequence). CDR3 bases read: TGCAGTGCGAGCCGGTCCAGGACTACCTACGAG. It yields the protein CSASRSRTTYE. The whole CDR3 sequence is CSASRSRTTYEQYF.

This clone was recorded a few times. The observed sequence ends 3 residues before the CDR3 terminus, with the missing tail filled in from the germline J gene. The chain recombines TRBV7-2 with TRBJ1-2; D unclear. The length of the CDR3 is 12 residues. V gave up 0 bases and J gave up 6 bases, with 5 bases separating them. Germline loops: CDR1 SGHTA, CDR2 FQGNSA. CDR3 loop: CASSLACDGYTF. CDR3 DNA, as far as it was read: TGTGCCAGCAGCTTAGCATGCGATGGC.

This clone came up a few times. The CDR3 end falls 3 residues outside the read, so it is completed with the germline J gene. This rearrangement joins TRBV20-1 to TRBJ2-5; D is possibly TRBD1 (6 bases). V dropped 7 bases and J dropped 7 bases, with 16 bases sitting between them. Germline V gives CDR1 DFQATT, CDR2 SNEGSKA (reference sequence). The CDR3 runs to 12 residues. The covered CDR3 bases are TGCAGTGTCGGGACACACCGCGGGACC. It yields the protein CSVGTHRGT. The entire CDR3 reads CSVGTHRGTQYF.

In this sample, this clone turned up many times. Coverage ceases 3 residues before the CDR3 finishes, and the germline J gene fills in the end. The chain combines TRBV20-1 with TRBJ1-1; 7 bases fit TRBD1. The trim removed 3 bases at V and 1 base at J, leaving 8 bases unmatched. Germline CDR1 reads DFQATT; CDR2 reads SNEGSKA (reference sequence). CDR3 size: 15 residues. CDR3 DNA (partial): TGCAGTGCTAGGGGTGGACAGGCAAAGAACACTGAA. It codes for CSARGGQAKNTE. The whole CDR3 protein reads CSARGGQAKNTEAFF.

This clone was recorded a few times. CDR3 in amino acids: CASRPQGHEQFF. The CDR3 bases that were read are TGTGCCAGCAGGCCACAGGGCCATGAG. The V gene is TRBV6-2 or TRBV6-3, the J gene TRBJ2-1; a weak D match, TRBD1 (6 bases). From the germline J gene comes the end of the CDR3, since the read stops 3 residues before it. The CDR3 extends over 12 amino acids. Deletions cut 6 bases from V and 8 bases from J, with 11 bases between. CDR1 MNHEY and CDR2 SVGEGT come from the germline V gene.

This clone was observed a handful of times. The read halts 3 residues ahead of the CDR3 end, with the missing end drawn from the germline J gene. The chain joins TRBV20-1 to TRBJ2-1, with D possibly matching TRBD1 (5 bases). CDR1 DFQATT and CDR2 SNEGSKA come from the germline V gene (reference sequence). V lost 0 bases, J lost 0 bases, and 12 bases lay in between. There are 16 residues in the CDR3. This CDR3 reads CSARERRGSSYNEQFF. The DNA read from the CDR3 is TGCAGTGCTAGAGAGCGAAGGGGAAGCTCCTACAATGAG.

Only a few counts were recorded for this clone. The CDR3 is cut off 3 residues early in the read; its end comes from the germline J gene. J is TRBJ1-2 and V is TRBV30; a weak D match, TRBD1 (5 bases). Germline loops: CDR1 GTSNPN, CDR2 SVGIG (reference sequence). The CDR3 is 14 amino acids. The V and J ends lost 0 bases and 7 bases respectively, with 15 bases between them. CDR3 DNA (partial): TGTGCCTGGAGTGTTTCACAGGCCATAGCTGGC. It is translated as CAWSVSQAIAG. The full-length CDR3 reads as CAWSVSQAIAGYTF.